Given below is one T cell receptor (beta chain) in context. Its cognate antigen is unknown. Germline lookup yields CDR1 MGHRA and CDR2 YSYEKL. The CDR3 length is 14 residues. V was shortened by 8 bases and J by 3 bases, with 17 bases between the two germline ends. This table comes from immunoSEQ multiplex PCR, and its TCRdb copy is limited to in-frame clones, with some not included. The table lists about 56,000 clones, more than 90% of them singletons. The sample comes from a study of cytomegalovirus exposure and HLA in healthy donors. Study conclusions and caveats: Rarity marked most TCR sequences, yet some public TCRs occurred in many donors. The classifier was said to identify cytomegalovirus status with high specificity and sensitivity. Around 160 TCR beta chains were listed as cytomegalovirus-associated. According to a subsequent analysis, TCR clusters identified in the first cohort showed a tendency to co-occur across the roughly 110 validation repertoires.

Sequencing input: PBMCs. This TCR came from a man between 18 and 35 years old in good health and CMV-seronegative. The chain carries TRBV4-1 and TRBJ2-7, with a possible D match to TRBD2 (6 bases). The CDR3 coding sequence is TGCGCCAGCCGGGCCGATAGCGGAAACTACGAGCAGTACTTC. It is translated as CASRADSGNYEQYF.